This entry lists 14 T cell receptor beta chains sequenced from one sample in a study of T cell responses to AZD1222 COVID-19 vaccine. This table comes from immunoSEQ multiplex PCR, and its TCRdb copy is limited to in-frame clones, with some not included. The profile shows 75,000 to 100,000 clones, 89% of them singletons. The sample here was peripheral blood, taken on day 0 of AZD1222 vaccination. The receptors stem from an adult in good health.

The chain employs TRBV3-1 (or the pseudogene TRBV3-2) and TRBJ1-6; D gene uncertain. This CDR3 region has 16 residues. CDR1 LGHDT and CDR2 YNNKEL come from the germline V gene (reference sequence). V lost 0 bases, J lost 7 bases, and 13 bases lay in between. The CDR3 nucleotides are TGTGCCAGCAGCCAAGAAAGCCGGCGAGGGAATTCACCCCTCCACTTT. As protein: CASSQESRRGNSPLHF.

V and J are TRBV19 and TRBJ1-5; D is possibly TRBD1 (6 bases). CDR1 and CDR2 (germline): LNHDA, SQIVND (reference sequence). The length of the CDR3 is 13 residues. The germline V and J ends were trimmed by 6 bases and 7 bases, with 13 bases remaining between them. CDR3 protein: CASREQGLQPQHF. In DNA, the CDR3 is TGTGCCAGTAGGGAACAGGGACTCCAGCCCCAGCATTTT.

This rearrangement joins TRBV5-4 to TRBJ2-1, with 9 bases aligning to TRBD2. Germline V gene lookup returns CDR1 SGHNT and CDR2 YYREEE (reference sequence). V shed 4 bases and J 8 bases; nucleotides not matched to a gene: 7. This CDR3 has 14 amino acids. CDR3 sequence reads: CASSPAGGKDEQFF. Here the CDR3 DNA reads TGTGCCAGCAGCCCGGCGGGAGGGAAGGATGAGCAGTTCTTC.

The chain has TRBV5-8 and TRBJ2-5; D call uncertain. Trimming took off 3 bases at V and 3 bases at J, with 15 bases between the two ends. Germline CDR1 SGHTS, CDR2 YDEGEE. The CDR3 length is 15 residues. In nucleotides, the CDR3 is TGTGCCAGCAGCTCCCTGCTGTTGGGCGAAGAGACCCAGTACTTC. Protein product: CASSSLLLGEETQYF.

The chain employs TRBV19 and TRBJ1-2; 11 bases agree with TRBD1. Germline CDR1 reads LNHDA; CDR2 reads SQIVND (reference sequence). J gave up 8 bases and V 6 bases, and 11 bases lay outside the gene matches. The CDR3 is made up of 15 amino acids. The DNA of the CDR3 is TGTGCCAGTAGCAGGCCCGGACAGGGGGCGCAAGGCTACACCTTC. Translation: CASSRPGQGAQGYTF.

CDR3 nucleotides: TGTGCCAGTAGTGTCCGGGACAGGAGCTCTGGAAACACCATATATTTT. Protein product: CASSVRDRSSGNTIYF. The V and J genes are TRBV19 and TRBJ1-3, with TRBD1 identical over 8 bases. The V gene end was trimmed by 5 bases and the J gene end by 0 bases; junction bases not matched to a gene: 6. Germline V gene lookup returns CDR1 LNHDA and CDR2 SQIVND (reference sequence). CDR3 length equals 16 residues.

The rearrangement uses TRBV28 and TRBJ2-2; the D is unclear. Per germline, CDR1 MDHEN and CDR2 SYDVKM. This CDR3 has 14 amino acids. Trimming removed 2 bases from V and 0 bases from J, with 4 bases in between. CDR3 region: CASSLHSNTGELFF. CDR3 nucleotide sequence: TGTGCCAGCAGTTTACATTCGAACACCGGGGAGCTGTTTTTT.

The chain has TRBV7-2 and TRBJ1-1; D is uncertain. CDR1 SGHTA and CDR2 FQGNSA come from the germline V gene. The CDR3 sequence is 16 residues long. The V end lost 1 base, the J end lost 2 bases, and 14 bases lay between the germline ends. In DNA form, the CDR3 reads TGTGCCAGCAGCTTAGAGCCCTCCGGGAGTAACACTGAAGCTTTCTTT. It specifies CASSLEPSGSNTEAFF.

A single count supports this clone. The V call is TRBV3-1 (or the pseudogene TRBV3-2), the J call TRBJ2-1; D uncertain. CDR3 length: 15 residues. Germline CDR1 and CDR2: LGHDT and YNNKEL (reference sequence). Trimming removed 2 bases from V and 0 bases from J, with 8 bases in between. The CDR3, as DNA: TGTGCCAGCAGCCAATCCGGCGTCTCCTACAATGAGCAGTTCTTC. As protein: CASSQSGVSYNEQFF.

The chain couples TRBV5-1 to TRBJ1-1; D perhaps matches TRBD1 (5 bases). This CDR3 spans 13 amino acids. Germline loops: CDR1 SGHRS, CDR2 YFSETQ. V gave up 5 bases and J gave up 5 bases, with 13 bases separating them. CDR3 DNA sequence: TGCGCCAGCAGTAGAGCAGGGCCAACTGAAGCTTTCTTT. It codes for CASSRAGPTEAFF.

This clone was detected only once. The chain has TRBV10-2 and TRBJ2-2, with a possible D match to TRBD1 (5 bases). Germline V CDR1 and CDR2: WSHSY, SAAADI. The V end lost 2 bases, the J end lost 3 bases, and 19 bases lay between the germline ends. CDR3 length: 18 amino acids. CDR3 sequence (DNA): TGCGCCAGCAGTGAGATCCCGAACAGACAGATTCACACCGGGGAGCTGTTTTTT. This sequence encodes CASSEIPNRQIHTGELFF.

The chain has TRBV2 and TRBJ1-2; weak D call: TRBD1 (5 bases). The CDR3 runs to 13 residues. V was pared by 7 bases and J by 4 bases, with 13 bases between. CDR1 and CDR2 (germline): SNHLY, FYNNEI. This CDR3 reads CASTQDITYGYTF. For the CDR3, the DNA is TGTGCCAGCACGCAGGACATTACCTATGGCTACACCTTC.

The rearrangement uses TRBV19 and TRBJ2-1, with 10 bases matching TRBD1. Per germline, CDR1 LNHDA and CDR2 SQIVND (reference sequence). Trimming took 5 bases from V and 6 from J; bases not matched to a gene: 7. The CDR3 sequence is 15 residues long. The CDR3 DNA reads as TGTGCCAGTAGTTTAGGGACAGGGGTTTCCAATGAGCAGTTCTTC. Its translation: CASSLGTGVSNEQFF.

J is TRBJ2-3 and V is TRBV9; TRBD1 is a possible D gene (6 bases). The V gene's germline CDR1 is SGDLS and CDR2 YYNGEE. This CDR3 has 14 amino acids. The V gene lost 0 bases and the J gene lost 5 bases, with 10 bases spanning the gap. The CDR3 spells CASSVAAGEDTQYF. CDR3 coding DNA: TGTGCCAGCAGCGTAGCTGCAGGGGAAGATACGCAGTATTTT.